Listed below are T cell receptor beta chains from one sample, sequenced in a study of blood T cell repertoires in COVID-19. The protocol was immunoSEQ multiplex PCR, while the TCRdb copy is restricted to in-frame clones and leaves out a portion. This sample has 72,000 or so clones, with around nine tenths found just once. Sequencing was done on a sample of peripheral blood. Receptors were obtained from a woman aged 55-70 years with acute or convalescent COVID-19. Each CDR3 is given with its conserved first and last residue. D genes are given only for firm matches. Where a row states a size, it is once, few, many or the class of an expanded clone; other rows omit it.

.,few,TRBV4-1,TRBJ1-1,TGCGCCAGCAGCCAAGATCAGGGGAGGGCCACTGAAGCTTTCTTT,CASSQDQGRATEAFF
.,.,TRBV5-1,TRBJ1-1,TGCGCCAGCAGAGAGAGTCCGGGCACTGAAGCTTTCTTT,CASRESPGTEAFF
.,.,TRBV2,TRBJ2-2,TGTGCCAGCAGTGCCCTAGCCCCGTTCGCGAACACCGGGGAGCTGTTTTTT,CASSALAPFANTGELFF
.,.,TRBV6-2/TRBV6-3,TRBJ2-2,TGTGCCAGCAGTTACCTTTCCGTGGGGGGCACCGGGGAGCTGTTTTTT,CASSYLSVGGTGELFF
.,.,TRBV6-5,TRBJ2-3,TGTGCCAGCATCACCGGGGGGCCTGCACGCAATACGCAGTATTTT,CASITGGPARNTQYF
.,.,TRBV6-5,TRBJ1-1,TGTGCCAGCAGTTACGATGAGGGGAACACTGAAGCTTTCTTT,CASSYDEGNTEAFF
TRBD1,.,TRBV9,TRBJ2-3,TGTGCCAGCAGCGTAAGGGGGCGAGATACGCAGTATTTT,CASSVRGRDTQYF
.,.,TRBV7-9,TRBJ1-1,TGTGCCAGCACAGGGGCCGAGCGAACTGAAGCTTTCTTT,CASTGAERTEAFF
.,.,TRBV4-1,TRBJ1-5,TGCGCCAGCAGCCAGATATTAACAGCAAATCAGCCCCAGCATTTT,CASSQILTANQPQHF
TRBD2,.,TRBV15,TRBJ2-7,TGTGCCACCAGCAGAGCCTCTCTTCGACTAGCGGGGTCAAGAGGCGAGCAGTACTTC,CATSRASLRLAGSRGEQYF
TRBD2,.,TRBV6-5,TRBJ2-5,TGTGCCAGCAGGACTAGCGGGGTTCAAGAGACCCAGTACTTC,CASRTSGVQETQYF
TRBD1,.,TRBV7-2,TRBJ2-7,TGTGCCAGCAGCTTAGCCGGGACAGGGACCTCCTACGAGCAGTACTTC,CASSLAGTGTSYEQYF
.,.,TRBV15,TRBJ1-5,TGTGCCACCAGCAGAGCCTCGAGCAATCAGCCCCAGCATTTT,CATSRASSNQPQHF
TRBD2,.,TRBV15,TRBJ2-3,TGTGCCACCAGCGGCCTCCTTAGCGGGGGGGCCCCAGATACGCAGTATTTT,CATSGLLSGGAPDTQYF
TRBD1,.,TRBV5-8,TRBJ1-2,TGTGCCAGCACGAACAGGGGGAACTATGGCTACACCTTC,CASTNRGNYGYTF
TRBD2,.,TRBV6-5,TRBJ2-5,TGTGCCAGCAGTTACTCCATTGGGAGGGAAGAGACCCAGTACTTC,CASSYSIGREETQYF
.,.,TRBV12-3/TRBV12-4,TRBJ1-2,TGTGCCAGCAGTTTTAGTCCGCTCTATGGCTACACCTTC,CASSFSPLYGYTF
.,.,TRBV3-1/TRBV3-2,TRBJ1-2,TGTGCCAGCAGCCAGGGCCGGGGGGTAGGATATGGCTACACCTTC,CASSQGRGVGYGYTF
.,.,TRBV5-1,TRBJ1-3,TGCGCCAGCAGCTTCCTACAGGGCGCCTCTGGAAACACCATATATTTT,CASSFLQGASGNTIYF
.,few,TRBV10-2,TRBJ1-5,TGCGCCAGCAGTGAGTCACCGGGAAATAGCAATCAGCCCCAGCATTTT,CASSESPGNSNQPQHF
.,once,TRBV19,TRBJ1-3,TGTGCCAGTACCATCGAGCCTGGAAACACCATATATTTT,CASTIEPGNTIYF
TRBD2,.,TRBV5-1,TRBJ2-7,TGCGCCAGCAGCTTGGGACTAGCGGGGCCCCACGACTCCTACGAGCAGTACTTC,CASSLGLAGPHDSYEQYF
.,.,TRBV19,TRBJ1-1,TGTGCCAGTAGTATAGCCCCCATCGCGGAAGCTTTCTTT,CASSIAPIAEAFF
TRBD2,.,TRBV15,TRBJ2-3,TGTGCCACCAGCCCGCTCCCGGGACTAGCGGGGGGCACAGATACGCAGTATTTT,CATSPLPGLAGGTDTQYF
TRBD1,few,TRBV6-2/TRBV6-3,TRBJ1-5,TGTGCCAGCAGTTATCAAACAGGGGGGCAAAGCAATCAGCCCCAGCATTTT,CASSYQTGGQSNQPQHF
TRBD1,.,TRBV3-1/TRBV3-2,TRBJ2-7,TGTGCCAGCAGCCAAGGACAGGGGCCTTTTCTCGAGCAGTACTTC,CASSQGQGPFLEQYF
TRBD2,.,TRBV7-8,TRBJ2-7,TGTGCCAGCAGCCTCTCTACGGCGGGGGGGGGCTACGAGCAGTACTTC,CASSLSTAGGGYEQYF
.,.,TRBV11-3,TRBJ2-2,TGTGCCAGCGCCCCGTCTAGGAACACCGGGGAGCTGTTTTTT,CASAPSRNTGELFF
.,.,TRBV7-9,TRBJ1-1,TGTGCCAGCACCGAGCGGGGGAACACTGAAGCTTTCTTT,CASTERGNTEAFF
TRBD1,.,TRBV5-6,TRBJ1-1,TGTGCCAGCAGCTTGGATTTTGGACAGGGGAAGGAAGCTTTCTTT,CASSLDFGQGKEAFF
.,.,TRBV3-1/TRBV3-2,TRBJ1-3,TGTGCCAGCAGTCTAGGAAACACCATATATTTT,CASSLGNTIYF
.,few,TRBV19,TRBJ2-7,TGTGCCAGTAGCCCCCGGGAAACCTACGAGCAGTACTTC,CASSPRETYEQYF
TRBD1,.,TRBV19,TRBJ1-2,TGTGCCAGTAAGACAGGGGGCGGTTATGGCTACACCTTC,CASKTGGGYGYTF
.,.,TRBV25-1,TRBJ1-2,TGTGCCAGCAGTGACTTCGGGAGAAACTATGGCTACACCTTC,CASSDFGRNYGYTF
TRBD1,.,TRBV2,TRBJ2-3,TGTGCCAGCAGTGAAGCCGGGACAGGGGTGTCAGATACGCAGTATTTT,CASSEAGTGVSDTQYF
.,large,TRBV5-1,TRBJ2-1,TGCGCCAGCAGCTTGGAGGCGACAGTCTCCTACAATGAGCAGTTCTTC,CASSLEATVSYNEQFF
.,.,TRBV9,TRBJ1-5,TGTGCCAGCAGCGTACAGGGAGGGGATCAGCCCCAGCATTTT,CASSVQGGDQPQHF
.,.,TRBV12-5,TRBJ1-1,TGTGCTAGTGGTTTCAAGGGGTGGGGCACTGAAGCTTTCTTT,CASGFKGWGTEAFF
TRBD1,few,TRBV4-2,TRBJ2-7,TGTGCCAGCAGCCAAGATGAGGGGGCCGCCTACGAGCAGTACTTC,CASSQDEGAAYEQYF
.,.,TRBV10-3,TRBJ2-5,TGTGCTACGCGGGACCTAGAGACCCAGTACTTC,CATRDLETQYF
TRBD2,few,TRBV5-1,TRBJ2-7,TGCGCCAGCAGCACGGGAGTACGCGGGGGAACCTACGAGCAGTACTTC,CASSTGVRGGTYEQYF
TRBD1,.,TRBV7-3,TRBJ1-6,TGTGCCAGCAGCTTAAATGGACAGGGGAATTCACCCCTCCACTTT,CASSLNGQGNSPLHF
TRBD1,.,TRBV7-9,TRBJ2-7,TGTGCCAGCACCCCAGGGGGCAGGACTTACGAGCAGTACTTC,CASTPGGRTYEQYF
.,.,TRBV5-3,TRBJ1-1,TGTGCCAGAAACTACAGGGAAGGAGCTTTCTTT,CARNYREGAFF
TRBD1,.,TRBV5-1,TRBJ1-2,TGCGCCAGCAGCCAGACAGGGAGCTATGGCTACACCTTC,CASSQTGSYGYTF
TRBD1,.,TRBV5-4,TRBJ1-2,TGTGCCAGCAGCTTGGAGGGGGCGGGCTATGGCTACACCTTC,CASSLEGAGYGYTF
TRBD1,.,TRBV10-3,TRBJ2-7,TGTGCCATCAGCGGGCCGGACAGGGCATCCTACGAGCAGTACTTC,CAISGPDRASYEQYF
TRBD1,.,TRBV4-2,TRBJ1-1,TGTGCCAGCAGCCTTGACAGGGGGGACACTGAAGCTTTCTTT,CASSLDRGDTEAFF
.,.,TRBV15,TRBJ1-2,TGTGCCACCAGCCGTTATACGGGGTCGAACCATGGCTACACCTTC,CATSRYTGSNHGYTF